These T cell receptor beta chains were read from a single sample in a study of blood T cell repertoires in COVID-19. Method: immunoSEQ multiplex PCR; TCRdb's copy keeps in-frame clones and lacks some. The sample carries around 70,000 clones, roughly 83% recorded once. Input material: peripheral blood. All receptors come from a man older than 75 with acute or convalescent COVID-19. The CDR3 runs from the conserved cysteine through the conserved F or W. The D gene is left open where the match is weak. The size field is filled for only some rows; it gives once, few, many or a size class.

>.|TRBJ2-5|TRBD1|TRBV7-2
CASSSGQQETQYF
TGTGCCAGCAGCTCGGGACAGCAAGAGACCCAGTACTTC
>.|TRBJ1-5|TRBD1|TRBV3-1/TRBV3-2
CASSAGTGGIQPQHF
TGTGCCAGCAGCGCCGGGACAGGGGGTATACAGCCCCAGCATTTT
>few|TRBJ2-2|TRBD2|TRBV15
CATSGPSGANTGELFF
TGTGCCACCAGCGGGCCTAGCGGGGCGAACACCGGGGAGCTGTTTTTT
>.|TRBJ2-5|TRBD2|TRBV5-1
CASSFAGGQETQYF
TGCGCCAGCAGCTTTGCGGGGGGCCAAGAGACCCAGTACTTC
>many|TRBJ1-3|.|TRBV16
CASSQSDSSGGNTIYF
TGTGCCAGCAGCCAATCGGACAGCTCTGGAGGAAACACCATATATTTT
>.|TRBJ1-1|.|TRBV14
CASSQIQGTEAFF
TGTGCCAGCAGCCAAATACAGGGCACTGAAGCTTTCTTT
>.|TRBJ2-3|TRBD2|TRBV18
CASSRTTSGGAVDTQYF
TGTGCCAGCTCACGTACAACTAGCGGGGGGGCTGTAGATACGCAGTATTTT
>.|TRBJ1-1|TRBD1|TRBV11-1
CASSAGQGGNTEAFF
TGTGCCAGCAGCGCGGGACAGGGGGGGAACACTGAAGCTTTCTTT
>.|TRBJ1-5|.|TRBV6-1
CASSVNSPGQDQPQHF
TGTGCCAGCAGTGTAAACTCCCCGGGACAAGATCAGCCCCAGCATTTT
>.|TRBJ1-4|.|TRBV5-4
CASSLGGATNEKLFF
TGTGCCAGCAGCTTGGGCGGTGCAACTAATGAAAAACTGTTTTTT
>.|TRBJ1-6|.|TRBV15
CATSRDSRDRSFNRDNSPLHF
TGTGCCACCAGCAGAGACTCAAGAGACAGGAGCTTTAACCGGGATAATTCACCCCTCCACTTT
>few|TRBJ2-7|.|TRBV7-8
CASSPIGGLGEQYF
TGTGCCAGCAGCCCCATAGGGGGATTGGGCGAGCAGTACTTC
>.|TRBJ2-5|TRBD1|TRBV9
CASSYTEGAETQYF
TGTGCCAGCAGCTATACAGAGGGGGCAGAGACCCAGTACTTC
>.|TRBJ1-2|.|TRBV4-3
CASSQGTDYGYTF
TGCGCCAGCAGCCAAGGGACAGACTATGGCTACACCTTC
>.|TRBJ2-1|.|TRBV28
CASSLVENEQFF
TGTGCCAGCAGTTTAGTAGAGAATGAGCAGTTCTTC
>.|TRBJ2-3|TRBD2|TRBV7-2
CASSSRLAGGPVTQYF
TGTGCCAGCAGCTCTCGACTAGCGGGGGGGCCGGTTACGCAGTATTTT
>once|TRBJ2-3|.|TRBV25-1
CASSESRFGTDTQYF
TGTGCCAGCAGTGAATCGAGGTTCGGCACAGATACGCAGTATTTT
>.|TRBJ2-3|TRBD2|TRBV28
CASSSGLAGTTDTQYF
TGTGCCAGCAGTTCGGGACTAGCGGGGACGACAGATACGCAGTATTTT
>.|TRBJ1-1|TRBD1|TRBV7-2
CASSLETGLNTEAFF
TGTGCCAGCAGCTTAGAGACAGGGCTAAACACTGAAGCTTTCTTT
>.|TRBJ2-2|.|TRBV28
CASSLHEAGELFF
TGTGCCAGCAGTTTGCATGAGGCCGGGGAGCTGTTTTTT
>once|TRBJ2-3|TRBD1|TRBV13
CASSQGQGTQYF
TGTGCCAGCAGCCAAGGACAGGGAACGCAGTATTTT
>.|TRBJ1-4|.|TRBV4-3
CASSQDITGFATNEKLFF
TGCGCCAGCAGCCAAGATATTACAGGATTTGCCACTAATGAAAAACTGTTTTTT
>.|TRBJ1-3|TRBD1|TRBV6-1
CASSGQAGTGRNTIYF
TGTGCCAGCAGTGGCCAAGCCGGGACAGGGAGAAACACCATATATTTT
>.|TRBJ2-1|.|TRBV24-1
CATSGGAQGRFEARYNEQFF
TGTGCCACCAGTGGTGGGGCACAGGGGAGGTTTGAGGCCCGTTACAATGAGCAGTTCTTC
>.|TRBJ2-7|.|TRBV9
CASSPSGSGPSYEQYF
TGTGCCAGCAGCCCCTCAGGTAGCGGACCCTCCTACGAGCAGTACTTC